The present T cell receptor (beta chain) was sequenced within a study of blood T cell repertoires in COVID-19. Study-level background: Italy, Spain and the United States were the sources of the convalescent and acute COVID-19 samples. In each case, the material was cDNA or gDNA derived from T cells, B-cell-depleted T cells, or PBMCs.

Original processing notes: Quantification of nucleated cells was approximated via reference gene primer amplification. This table comes from immunoSEQ multiplex PCR, and its TCRdb copy is limited to in-frame clones, with some not included. The DNA gave D and trimming, while V, J and clone size come from that table. The table shows approximately 240,000 clones, with around 82% occurring only once. In germline, CDR1 is SGHNT, CDR2 YYREEE (reference sequence). With V trimmed by 4 bases and J by 4 bases, 7 bases remained unmatched. The CDR3 consists of 15 residues. The source of this sequence is a woman aged 80 or older with active or convalescent COVID-19. The gene calls are TRBV5-4 and TRBJ2-5; 10 bases match TRBD1. What was sequenced was peripheral blood. CDR3: CASSPSRTGGETQYF. CDR3 in DNA: TGTGCCAGCAGCCCCTCACGGACAGGGGGAGAGACCCAGTACTTC.